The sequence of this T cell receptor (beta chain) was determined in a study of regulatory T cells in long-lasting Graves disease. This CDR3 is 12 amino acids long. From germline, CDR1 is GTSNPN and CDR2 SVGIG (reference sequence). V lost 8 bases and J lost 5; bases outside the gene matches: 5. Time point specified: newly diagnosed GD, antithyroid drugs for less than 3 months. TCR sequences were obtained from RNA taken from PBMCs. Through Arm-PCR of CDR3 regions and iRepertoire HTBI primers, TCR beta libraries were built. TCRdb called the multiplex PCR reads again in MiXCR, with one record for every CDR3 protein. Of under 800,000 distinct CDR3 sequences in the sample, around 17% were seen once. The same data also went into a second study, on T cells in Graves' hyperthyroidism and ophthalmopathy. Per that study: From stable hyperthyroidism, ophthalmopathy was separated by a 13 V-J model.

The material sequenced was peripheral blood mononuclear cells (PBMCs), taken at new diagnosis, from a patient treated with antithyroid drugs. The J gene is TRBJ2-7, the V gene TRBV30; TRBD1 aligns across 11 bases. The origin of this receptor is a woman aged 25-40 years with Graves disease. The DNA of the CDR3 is TGTGCCCGGGGACAGGGGGTCCACGAGCAGTACTTC. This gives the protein CARGQGVHEQYF.